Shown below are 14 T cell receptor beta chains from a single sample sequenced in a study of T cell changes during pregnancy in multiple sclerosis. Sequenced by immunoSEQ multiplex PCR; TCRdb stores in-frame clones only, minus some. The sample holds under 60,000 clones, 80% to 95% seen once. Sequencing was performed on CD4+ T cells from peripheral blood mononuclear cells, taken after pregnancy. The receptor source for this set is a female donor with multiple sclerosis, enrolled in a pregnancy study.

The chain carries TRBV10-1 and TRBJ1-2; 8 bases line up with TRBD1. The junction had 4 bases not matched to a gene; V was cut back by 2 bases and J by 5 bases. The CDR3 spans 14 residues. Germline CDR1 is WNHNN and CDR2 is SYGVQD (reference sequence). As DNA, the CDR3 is TGCGCCAGCAGTGAGCAGGGGGCCCTATATGGCTACACCTTC. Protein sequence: CASSEQGALYGYTF.

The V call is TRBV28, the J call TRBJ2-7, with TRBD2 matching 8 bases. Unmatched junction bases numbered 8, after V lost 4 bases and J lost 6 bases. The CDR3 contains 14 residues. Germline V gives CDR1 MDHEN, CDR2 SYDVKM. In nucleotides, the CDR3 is TGTGCCAGCAGTTCCCAGCGGGAGAAGGGCGAGCAGTACTTC. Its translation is CASSSQREKGEQYF.

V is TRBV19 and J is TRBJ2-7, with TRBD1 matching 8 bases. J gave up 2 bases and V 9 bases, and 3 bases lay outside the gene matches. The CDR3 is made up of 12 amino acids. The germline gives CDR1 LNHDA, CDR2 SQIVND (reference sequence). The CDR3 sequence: CASGTGTYEQYF. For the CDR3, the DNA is TGTGCCAGCGGGACAGGTACCTACGAGCAGTACTTC.

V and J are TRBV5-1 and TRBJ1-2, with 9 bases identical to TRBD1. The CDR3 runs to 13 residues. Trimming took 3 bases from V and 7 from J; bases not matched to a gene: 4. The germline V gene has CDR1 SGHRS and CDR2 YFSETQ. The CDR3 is CASSSGQGIGYTF. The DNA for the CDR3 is TGCGCCAGCAGCTCAGGACAGGGGATTGGCTACACCTTC.

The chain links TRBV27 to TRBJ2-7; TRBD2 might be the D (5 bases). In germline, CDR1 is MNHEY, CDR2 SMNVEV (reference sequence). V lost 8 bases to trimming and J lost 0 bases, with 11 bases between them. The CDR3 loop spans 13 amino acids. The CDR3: CASADWTSYEQYF. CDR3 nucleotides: TGTGCCAGCGCGGACTGGACCTCCTACGAGCAGTACTTC.

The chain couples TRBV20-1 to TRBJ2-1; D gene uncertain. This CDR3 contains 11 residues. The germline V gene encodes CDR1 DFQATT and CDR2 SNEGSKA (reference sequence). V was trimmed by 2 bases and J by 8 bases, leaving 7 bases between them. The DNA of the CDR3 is TGCAGTGCTAGACGGTCGGATGAGCAGTTCTTC. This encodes CSARRSDEQFF.

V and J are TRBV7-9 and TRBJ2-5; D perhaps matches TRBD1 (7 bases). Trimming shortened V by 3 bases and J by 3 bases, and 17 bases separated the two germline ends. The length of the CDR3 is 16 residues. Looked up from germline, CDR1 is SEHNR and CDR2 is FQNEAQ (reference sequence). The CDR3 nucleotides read TGTGCCAGCAGCTTCGGAGGCGGAGGGACAGAAGAGACCCAGTACTTC. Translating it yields CASSFGGGGTEETQYF.

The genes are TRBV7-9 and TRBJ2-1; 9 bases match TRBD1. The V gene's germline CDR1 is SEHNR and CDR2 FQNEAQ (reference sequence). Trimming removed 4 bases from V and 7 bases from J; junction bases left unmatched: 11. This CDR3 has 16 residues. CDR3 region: CASSWVGQGVRNEQFF. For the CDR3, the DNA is TGTGCCAGCAGCTGGGTGGGACAGGGAGTAAGGAATGAGCAGTTCTTC.

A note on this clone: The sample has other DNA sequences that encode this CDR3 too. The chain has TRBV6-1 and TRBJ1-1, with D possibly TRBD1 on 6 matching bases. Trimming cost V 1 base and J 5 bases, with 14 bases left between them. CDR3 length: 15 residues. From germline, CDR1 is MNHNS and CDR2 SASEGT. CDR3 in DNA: TGTGCCAGCAGTGAAGTTGGGCAGGGGAGTACTGAAGCTTTCTTT. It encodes CASSEVGQGSTEAFF.

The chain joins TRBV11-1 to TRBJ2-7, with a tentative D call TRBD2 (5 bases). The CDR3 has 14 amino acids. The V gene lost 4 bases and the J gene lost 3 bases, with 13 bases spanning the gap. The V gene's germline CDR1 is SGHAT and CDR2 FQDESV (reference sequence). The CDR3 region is CASSYQAGVYEQYF. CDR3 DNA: TGTGCCAGCAGCTACCAAGCCGGGGTCTACGAGCAGTACTTC.

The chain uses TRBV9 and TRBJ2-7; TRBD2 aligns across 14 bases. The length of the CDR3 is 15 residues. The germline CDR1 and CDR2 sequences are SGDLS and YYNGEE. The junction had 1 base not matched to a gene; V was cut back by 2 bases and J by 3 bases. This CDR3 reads CASSVGTSGSYEQYF. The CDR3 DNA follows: TGTGCCAGCAGCGTCGGGACTAGCGGGAGCTACGAGCAGTACTTC.

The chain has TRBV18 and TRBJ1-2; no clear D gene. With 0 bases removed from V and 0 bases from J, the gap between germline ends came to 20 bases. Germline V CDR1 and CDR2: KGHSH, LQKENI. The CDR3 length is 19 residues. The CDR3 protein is CASSPPTVLPPGSNYGYTF. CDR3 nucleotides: TGTGCCAGCTCACCACCTACTGTTCTACCCCCCGGTTCTAACTATGGCTACACCTTC. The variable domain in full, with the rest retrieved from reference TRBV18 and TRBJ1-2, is NAGVMQNPRHLVRRRGQEARLRCSPMKGHSHVYWYRQLPEEGLKFMVYLQKENIIDESGMPKERFSAEFPKEGPSILRIQQVVRGDSAAYFCASSPPTVLPPGSNYGYTFGSGTRLTVV.

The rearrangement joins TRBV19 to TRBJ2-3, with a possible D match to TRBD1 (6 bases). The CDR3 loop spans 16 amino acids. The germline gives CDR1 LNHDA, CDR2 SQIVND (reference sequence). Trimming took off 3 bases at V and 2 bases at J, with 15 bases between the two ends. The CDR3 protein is CASSILGQPHTDTQYF. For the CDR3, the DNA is TGTGCCAGTAGTATCCTCGGACAGCCGCACACAGATACGCAGTATTTT. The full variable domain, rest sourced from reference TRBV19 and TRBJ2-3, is DGGITQSPKYLFRKEGQNVTLSCEQNLNHDAMYWYRQDPGQGLRLIYYSQIVNDFQKGDIAEGYSVSREKKESFPLTVTSAQKNPTAFYLCASSILGQPHTDTQYFGPGTRLTVL.

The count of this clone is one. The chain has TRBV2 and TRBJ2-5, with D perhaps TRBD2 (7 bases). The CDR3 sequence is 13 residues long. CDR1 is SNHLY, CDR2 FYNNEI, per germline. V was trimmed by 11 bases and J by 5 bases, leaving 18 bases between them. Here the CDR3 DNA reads TGTGCCGGAGGAGGGGGGGGCCAGGAGACCCAGTACTTC. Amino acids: CAGGGGGQETQYF.